The 23 T cell receptor beta chains presented below share a single source sample, sequenced in a study of identical twins. Each CDR3 protein gets one entry after TCRdb re-called the 5' RACE reads with MiXCR. The sample lists over 600,000 distinct CDR3 sequences, approximately 22% seen once, with approximately 4.5% in the top ten. This sample also belongs to another study, concerning T cells expressing NK-cell markers.

The sequencing input was PBMCs. The receptors were sampled from a woman aged 18-29 years in good health.

The chain is built from TRBV7-8 and TRBJ2-7; no definite D call. The ends were cut back, 6 bases at V and 6 bases at J, with 24 bases in the middle. CDR1 and CDR2 (germline): SGHVS, FQNEAQ. CDR3 length: 16 residues. In DNA, the CDR3 is TGTGCCAGCAGTTTTGCGTTTTCTGTGGGGTTTGTCGAGCAGTACTTC. Translated: CASSFAFSVGFVEQYF.

The rearrangement uses TRBV15 and TRBJ1-5; TRBD1 might be the D (5 bases). CDR3 length equals 12 residues. The V and J ends lost 3 bases and 12 bases respectively, with 12 bases between them. Per the germline V gene, CDR1 is LNHNV and CDR2 is YYDKDF (reference sequence). The CDR3 here is CATSSTGSVQHF. For the CDR3, the DNA is TGTGCCACCAGCAGTACAGGCTCGGTCCAGCATTTT.

The table lists this clonotype with a few counts. The chain couples TRBV12-3 or TRBV12-4 to TRBJ2-1, with D perhaps assigned TRBD1 or TRBD2 (7 bases each). V shed 2 bases and J shed 10 bases, with 15 bases lying between them. CDR3 length equals 14 residues. Here the CDR3 reads CASSLSGGAWEQFF. CDR3 nucleotides: TGTGCCAGCAGTTTATCAGGGGGGGCCTGGGAGCAGTTCTTC.

In this sample, this clonotype turned up a few times. The V and J genes are TRBV7-2 and TRBJ2-7, with D perhaps being TRBD1 or TRBD2 (5 bases each). Trimming stripped 5 bases from V and 0 bases from J, with 14 bases between. The CDR3 contains 15 residues. Germline CDR1 is SGHTA and CDR2 is FQGNSA. CDR3 sequence reads: CASSKGPYSSYEQYF. The CDR3 nucleotides read TGTGCCAGCAGCAAGGGACCTTACAGCTCCTACGAGCAGTACTTC.

The chain is built from TRBV7-6 and TRBJ2-3; no firm D call. Trimming took 1 base from V and 2 from J, leaving 7 bases between them. The V gene's germline CDR1 is SGHVS and CDR2 FNYEAQ. This CDR3 comprises 14 residues. CDR3 coding DNA: TGTGCCAGCAGCTTAGAGACAATCACAGATACGCAGTATTTT. Translating gives CASSLETITDTQYF. Variable domain in full (rest from reference TRBV7-6 and TRBJ2-3): GAGVSQSPRYKVTKRGQDVALRCDPISGHVSLYWYRQALGQGPEFLTYFNYEAQQDKSGLPNDRFSAERPEGSISTLTIQRTEQRDSAMYRCASSLETITDTQYFGPGTRLTVL.

This clonotype turned up a few times. The chain joins TRBV6-6 to TRBJ2-7, with 7 nucleotides matching TRBD1. The CDR3 runs to 13 residues. J lost 2 bases, V lost 10 bases, and 8 bases had no gene match. CDR1 and CDR2 (germline): MNHNY, SVGAGI (reference sequence). The CDR3 here is CATRQGDPYEQYF. Written as DNA, the CDR3 is TGTGCCACCAGACAGGGAGATCCCTACGAGCAGTACTTC.

This clonotype was counted a few times. The V gene is TRBV12-3 or TRBV12-4, the J gene TRBJ1-5; the match to TRBD1 covers 7 bases. The CDR3 length is 15 residues. Unmatched junction bases numbered 10, after V lost 4 bases and J lost 7 bases. The chain's CDR3 is CASSWGGGDRQPQHF. In DNA, the CDR3 is TGTGCCAGCAGTTGGGGGGGTGGGGACAGACAGCCCCAGCATTTT.

The table lists this clonotype with a few counts. The V and J genes are TRBV29-1 and TRBJ2-1; no firm D call. The germline V gene encodes CDR1 SQVTM and CDR2 ANQGSEA. The CDR3 is 11 amino acids. The CDR3 DNA reads as TGCAGTGCTCACTCCTACAATGAGCAGTTCTTC. Translation: CSAHSYNEQFF.

This chain links TRBV5-1 with TRBJ2-3; no firm D call. This CDR3 has 14 amino acids. Germline V CDR1 and CDR2: SGHRS, YFSETQ. The ends were cut back, 0 bases at V and 2 bases at J, with 7 bases in the middle. This chain's CDR3 is CASSLDQNTDTQYF. The CDR3 bases are TGCGCCAGCAGCTTGGACCAGAACACAGATACGCAGTATTTT.

The V and J genes are TRBV7-2 and TRBJ2-7; 7 bases align to TRBD2. Per the germline V gene, CDR1 is SGHTA and CDR2 is FQGNSA. After removal of 1 base from V and 3 bases from J, the junction contained 6 bases not matched to a gene. CDR3 length: 15 amino acids. The CDR3, as DNA: TGTGCCAGCAGCTTAGGGGCTAGCGGCAACTACGAGCAGTACTTC. This translates into CASSLGASGNYEQYF.

The CDR3 reads CSASDRGSNQPQHF. For the CDR3, the DNA is TGCAGTGCTTCCGACAGGGGGAGCAATCAGCCCCAGCATTTT. The gene calls are TRBV20-1 and TRBJ1-5; TRBD1 agrees at 9 bases. Trimming cost V 5 bases and J 1 base; bases outside gene matches: 3. The CDR3 loop spans 14 amino acids. CDR1 and CDR2 (germline): DFQATT, SNEGSKA (reference sequence).

The sample holds a few counts of this clonotype. The chain couples TRBV12-3 or TRBV12-4 to TRBJ1-2; D not certain. V lost 3 bases to trimming and J lost 1 base, with 9 bases between them. This CDR3 contains 14 residues. The CDR3 spells CASSFGHYNYGYTF. Here the CDR3 DNA reads TGTGCCAGCAGTTTCGGTCACTATAACTATGGCTACACCTTC.

This clonotype appeared a few times. This rearrangement joins TRBV20-1 to TRBJ2-5; TRBD1 or TRBD2 may be the D gene (7 bases each). In germline, CDR1 is DFQATT, CDR2 SNEGSKA (reference sequence). This CDR3 contains 14 residues. Trimming pared 6 bases from V and 5 bases from J, leaving 19 bases between. Here the CDR3 DNA reads TGCAGTGCCCATCCGGGGAGGGGGCAGGAGACCCAGTACTTC. This translates into CSAHPGRGQETQYF.

This chain uses TRBV20-1 with TRBJ2-7, with 7 positions matching TRBD1. The CDR3 has 12 residues. The J segment lost 2 bases and the V segment lost 4 bases, leaving 2 bases of the junction unmatched. CDR1 and CDR2 from the germline V gene are DFQATT and SNEGSKA (reference sequence). CDR3 coding DNA: TGCAGTGCTACGGGACAGACCTACGAGCAGTACTTC. The encoded protein is CSATGQTYEQYF.

The rearrangement joins TRBV27 to TRBJ1-5, with 8 nucleotides matching TRBD1. Germline CDR1 is MNHEY and CDR2 is SMNVEV (reference sequence). Trimming cost V 4 bases and J 9 bases; bases outside gene matches: 17. This CDR3 is built from 17 residues. CDR3 sequence: CASSSHPMAGGGSPQHF. CDR3 nucleotide sequence: TGTGCCAGCAGTTCACACCCCATGGCAGGGGGCGGTTCGCCCCAGCATTTT.

This clonotype was seen a few times. CDR3: CASSLIPSGGADTQYF. The CDR3 nucleotides read TGTGCCAGCAGCTTAATCCCTAGCGGGGGGGCAGATACGCAGTATTTT. The J gene is TRBJ2-3, the V gene TRBV7-3; TRBD2 matches 12 bases. Germline V CDR1 and CDR2: SGHTA, FQGTGA. Germline trimming cut 1 base from V and 4 bases from J; bases unmatched to any gene: 3. This CDR3 region has 16 residues.

This clonotype has only a few counts. The J gene is TRBJ2-1, the V gene TRBV12-3 or TRBV12-4, with D unclear. The CDR3 loop spans 15 amino acids. Trimming took 6 bases from V and 7 from J, leaving 19 bases between them. The CDR3 nucleotides are TGTGCCAGCAGGCCCTCCGGCCTAGTTTCAAATGAGCAGTTCTTC. It codes for CASRPSGLVSNEQFF.

J is TRBJ2-7 and V is TRBV5-6; D gene uncertain. Per germline, CDR1 SGHDT and CDR2 YYEEEE. The CDR3 contains 12 residues. Trimming stripped 3 bases from V and 13 bases from J, with 17 bases between. The CDR3 sequence is CASSSLGGPEYF. CDR3 in DNA: TGTGCCAGCAGCTCCCTAGGTGGCCCCGAATACTTC.

This rearrangement joins TRBV20-1 to TRBJ2-1; 9 nucleotides line up with TRBD2. There are 14 residues in the CDR3. Trimming took 5 bases from V and 12 from J; bases not matched to a gene: 14. The germline V gene has CDR1 DFQATT and CDR2 SNEGSKA (reference sequence). CDR3 coding DNA: TGCAGTGCTGGGCGAAGACGGCGGGAGGGACCGCAGTTCTTC. This encodes CSAGRRRREGPQFF.

This clonotype was observed a handful of times. V usage is TRBV12-3 or TRBV12-4 and J usage is TRBJ2-3; the D is unclear. V was trimmed by 1 base and J by 0 bases, leaving 11 bases between them. The CDR3 loop spans 16 amino acids. This CDR3 is CASSLGGISSTDTQYF. The CDR3 region has the DNA TGTGCCAGCAGTTTAGGTGGGATTTCTAGCACAGATACGCAGTATTTT.

The gene calls are TRBV15 and TRBJ2-1; D gene ambiguous. The V end was cut by 5 bases, the J end by 5 bases, with 19 bases between. The CDR3 runs to 16 residues. The germline gives CDR1 LNHNV, CDR2 YYDKDF (reference sequence). CDR3: CATSLGRTKENNEQFF. The DNA for the CDR3 is TGTGCCACCAGCCTAGGGCGAACTAAAGAAAACAATGAGCAGTTCTTC.

V gene TRBV5-1 combines with J gene TRBJ2-5; D not resolved. The length of the CDR3 is 14 residues. Germline V gives CDR1 SGHRS, CDR2 YFSETQ. Trimming shortened V by 1 base and J by 5 bases, and 12 bases separated the two germline ends. In DNA, the CDR3 is TGCGCCAGCAGCTTGCCTTTCCTCGGGGAGACCCAGTACTTC. It specifies CASSLPFLGETQYF.

This clonotype has a handful of counts. V and J are TRBV14 and TRBJ2-1; 9 bases are a match to TRBD1. Germline lookup yields CDR1 SGHDN and CDR2 FVKESK. Trimming at V came to 3 bases and at J to 2 bases, leaving 5 bases not matched to a gene. The CDR3 is 16 amino acids. CDR3 nucleotide sequence: TGTGCCAGCAGCCAGGAACAGGGGGCTACCTACAATGAGCAGTTCTTC. Translation: CASSQEQGATYNEQFF.